Listed below are T cell receptor beta chains from one sample, sequenced in a study of blood T cells in healthy people across ages. Each CDR3 protein gets one entry after TCRdb re-called the 5' RACE reads with MiXCR. The repertoire has around 1.7 million distinct CDR3 sequences, roughly 27% of them found once; the top ten carry approximately 7.7%. The sequenced sample was blood. These receptors were obtained from a woman aged 25 to 39 in good health. The CDR3 runs from the conserved cysteine through the conserved F or W. A D gene is named only where the DNA matches it firmly. Expanded clones are given a class, and other clones once, few, many or no size at all.

clone size: once; D gene: .; V gene: TRBV20-1; J gene: TRBJ2-3; CDR3 DNA: TGCAGTGCTAGAGACCCGATAAGTGGTTCAGGTACGCAGTATTTT; CDR3 protein: CSARDPISGSGTQYF
clone size: many; D gene: .; V gene: TRBV29-1; J gene: TRBJ1-5; CDR3 DNA: TGCAGCGCCTCGGGGGGTACCGGTCAGCCCCAGCATTTT; CDR3 protein: CSASGGTGQPQHF
clone size: .; D gene: TRBD1; V gene: TRBV4-3; J gene: TRBJ2-2; CDR3 DNA: TGCGCCAGCAGCCAAGGCCACAGGGGGACAGGGAACACCGGGGAGCTGTTTTTT; CDR3 protein: CASSQGHRGTGNTGELFF
clone size: many; D gene: .; V gene: TRBV6-2/TRBV6-3; J gene: TRBJ2-1; CDR3 DNA: TGTGCCAGCAGTTACCCCGAGAATGAGCAGTTCTTC; CDR3 protein: CASSYPENEQFF
clone size: many; D gene: .; V gene: TRBV6-5; J gene: TRBJ1-2; CDR3 DNA: TGTGCCAGCAGTACCGCCCGGTGGGATGGCTACACCTTC; CDR3 protein: CASSTARWDGYTF
clone size: .; D gene: .; V gene: TRBV20-1; J gene: TRBJ2-3; CDR3 DNA: TGCATCGCTAGGGGCGGAACAGATACGCAGTATTTT; CDR3 protein: CIARGGTDTQYF
clone size: .; D gene: .; V gene: TRBV27; J gene: TRBJ2-1; CDR3 DNA: TGTGCCAGCAGTTTAGCGGGCTCGATCAATGAGCAGTTCTTC; CDR3 protein: CASSLAGSINEQFF
clone size: once; D gene: TRBD1; V gene: TRBV5-1; J gene: TRBJ2-7; CDR3 DNA: TGCGCCAGCAGCCACGTCCAGGGGGTATCCTACGAGCAGTACTTC; CDR3 protein: CASSHVQGVSYEQYF
clone size: many; D gene: .; V gene: TRBV5-1; J gene: TRBJ1-2; CDR3 DNA: TGCGCCAGCAGCTATCACTCGTCCTATGGCTACACCTTC; CDR3 protein: CASSYHSSYGYTF
clone size: .; D gene: .; V gene: TRBV6-1; J gene: TRBJ1-5; CDR3 DNA: TGTGCCAGCAGTGAAATTGGAGACTATAGCAATCAGCCCCAGCATTTT; CDR3 protein: CASSEIGDYSNQPQHF
clone size: few; D gene: .; V gene: TRBV18; J gene: TRBJ1-2; CDR3 DNA: TGTGCCAGCTCGTCACAGGCCGGCTATGGCTACACCTTC; CDR3 protein: CASSSQAGYGYTF
clone size: few; D gene: .; V gene: TRBV12-3/TRBV12-4; J gene: TRBJ2-7; CDR3 DNA: TGTGCCAGCAAAACCGTCTGGGTGTCTGACAATGAGCAGTACTTC; CDR3 protein: CASKTVWVSDNEQYF
clone size: few; D gene: .; V gene: TRBV18; J gene: TRBJ2-1; CDR3 DNA: TGTGCCAGCTCATCCAGGGGAACCGGGAGCTCCTACAATGAGCAGTTCTTC; CDR3 protein: CASSSRGTGSSYNEQFF
clone size: few; D gene: .; V gene: TRBV25-1; J gene: TRBJ1-6; CDR3 DNA: TGTGCCAGCAGGCGCCCTAATTCACCCCTCCACTTT; CDR3 protein: CASRRPNSPLHF
clone size: .; D gene: TRBD2; V gene: TRBV20-1; J gene: TRBJ2-5; CDR3 DNA: TGCAGTGCTATCCCGGGGGGGCCTATTCGGAAGACCCAGTACTTC; CDR3 protein: CSAIPGGPIRKTQYF
clone size: .; D gene: .; V gene: TRBV7-2; J gene: TRBJ2-1; CDR3 DNA: TGTGCCAGCAATCCCCCGTCGGGGACCTACAATGAGCAGTTCTTC; CDR3 protein: CASNPPSGTYNEQFF
clone size: few; D gene: TRBD2; V gene: TRBV15; J gene: TRBJ2-1; CDR3 DNA: TGTGCCACCAGCAGAGATGGACTAGCGGGTATCTATGAGCAGTTCTTC; CDR3 protein: CATSRDGLAGIYEQFF
clone size: few; D gene: .; V gene: TRBV6-4; J gene: TRBJ2-7; CDR3 DNA: TGTGCCAGCAGTGACTCCCGGTTAAAAAAGCAACCCCAGGGTAGGACCTACGAGCAGTACTTC; CDR3 protein: CASSDSRLKKQPQGRTYEQYF
clone size: many; D gene: .; V gene: TRBV4-1; J gene: TRBJ2-7; CDR3 DNA: TGCGCCAGCAGCCAAGATGACCGGAGTTCCTACGAGCAGTACTTC; CDR3 protein: CASSQDDRSSYEQYF
clone size: few; D gene: .; V gene: TRBV5-1; J gene: TRBJ1-2; CDR3 DNA: TGCGCCAGCAGCTTGGATCCGGGTTCTCATGGCTACACCTTC; CDR3 protein: CASSLDPGSHGYTF
clone size: .; D gene: TRBD2; V gene: TRBV28; J gene: TRBJ2-2; CDR3 DNA: TGTGCCAGCAGATATAGCGGGGGAGGAACGATGCTCGGGGAGCTGTTTTTT; CDR3 protein: CASRYSGGGTMLGELFF
clone size: few; D gene: TRBD1; V gene: TRBV9; J gene: TRBJ2-3; CDR3 DNA: TGTGCCAGCAGCAAGCGGACAGGGGGATTCGGCACAGATACGCAGTATTTT; CDR3 protein: CASSKRTGGFGTDTQYF